The 10 T cell receptor beta chains given below trace back to one sample, sequenced in a study of a mutant IDH1 vaccine in newly diagnosed glioma. What these receptors recognize is not known. Generated by immunoSEQ multiplex PCR, the TCRdb table keeps only in-frame clones and is missing some. The sample contains around 50,000 clones, about 88% of which appear only once. Described time point: week 47, end of study. With topical imiquimod, each dose of the vaccine consisted of 300 ug of mutant IDH1 20-mer peptide. The specimen comprised PBMCs, sampled from a glioma patient whose treatment included an IDH1 peptide vaccine. The receptors derive from a young woman with glioma. Some clones in this sample may be carry-over from other donors' samples.

V is TRBV30 and J is TRBJ2-7; the match to TRBD2 covers 12 bases. V was pared by 1 base and J by 5 bases, with 9 bases of the junction left unmatched. The CDR3 runs 16 residues. The germline V gene encodes CDR1 GTSNPN and CDR2 SVGIG (reference sequence). The CDR3 spells CAWSGSSGRAANEQYF. The CDR3 nucleotides read TGTGCCTGGAGTGGGTCTAGCGGGAGGGCCGCGAACGAGCAGTACTTC.

The J gene is TRBJ1-2, the V gene TRBV19; maybe TRBD1 (5 bases). CDR1 and CDR2 from the germline V gene are LNHDA and SQIVND (reference sequence). The CDR3 extends over 13 amino acids. The V end lost 5 bases, the J end lost 7 bases, and 14 bases lay between the germline ends. The CDR3: CASSPGFSGGYTF. The CDR3 region has the DNA TGTGCCAGTAGTCCAGGGTTTTCGGGTGGCTACACCTTC.

The count of this clone is one. The chain carries TRBV4-1 and TRBJ1-1, with D possibly matching TRBD1 (5 bases). The CDR3 totals 13 residues. CDR1 and CDR2 from the germline V gene are MGHRA and YSYEKL. Trimming removed 4 bases from V and 5 bases from J, with 11 bases in between. CDR3 DNA: TGCGCCAGCAGCCCCCGCCAGGGAACTGAAGCTTTCTTT. Protein sequence: CASSPRQGTEAFF.

The genes are TRBV5-1 and TRBJ2-7; no clear D gene. CDR1 SGHRS and CDR2 YFSETQ come from the germline V gene. V dropped 2 bases and J dropped 0 bases, with 3 bases sitting between them. There are 12 residues in the CDR3. The CDR3 coding sequence is TGCGCCAGCAGCTTTGGCTCCTACGAGCAGTACTTC. This translates into CASSFGSYEQYF. Looking up the rest from reference TRBV5-1 and TRBJ2-7 gives the full variable domain: KAGVTQTPRYLIKTRGQQVTLSCSPISGHRSVSWYQQTPGQGLQFLFEYFSETQRNKGNFPGRFSGRQFSNSRSEMNVSTLELGDSALYLCASSFGSYEQYFGPGTRLTVT.

The rearrangement joins TRBV30 to TRBJ1-1, with a possible D match to TRBD1 (5 bases). Germline V CDR1 and CDR2: GTSNPN, SVGIG (reference sequence). V lost 4 bases and J 0 bases, leaving 9 bases between the germline ends. CDR3 length: 13 residues. CDR3: CAWTSQVNTEAFF. CDR3 bases: TGTGCCTGGACCTCACAGGTGAACACTGAAGCTTTCTTT.

The chain joins TRBV5-6 to TRBJ1-1; 9 nucleotides match TRBD1. The germline gives CDR1 SGHDT, CDR2 YYEEEE. The CDR3 has 15 residues. With 4 bases clipped from V and 8 bases from J, the junction kept 12 bases outside the gene matches. The CDR3: CASSGGQGRPKEAFF. DNA for the CDR3: TGTGCCAGCAGCGGTGGACAGGGGCGCCCGAAGGAAGCTTTCTTT.

The rearrangement joins TRBV6-5 to TRBJ2-2, with a possible D match to TRBD1 (6 bases). Trimming removed 0 bases at V and 4 bases at J, with 9 bases between. This CDR3 comprises 15 residues. Germline V gene sequence: CDR1 MNHEY, CDR2 SVGAGI. Here the CDR3 DNA reads TGTGCCAGCAGTTACTCGACCAGGGGCACCGGGGAGCTGTTTTTT. As protein: CASSYSTRGTGELFF.

This chain uses TRBV7-9 with TRBJ1-5; 7 bases fit TRBD1. In germline, CDR1 is SEHNR, CDR2 FQNEAQ (reference sequence). J was trimmed by 4 bases and V by 5 bases; bases with no gene match: 11. This CDR3 has 16 amino acids. The CDR3 sequence is CASSPPGQGGNQPQHF. CDR3 bases: TGTGCCAGCAGCCCCCCGGGGCAGGGGGGTAATCAGCCCCAGCATTTT.

V usage is TRBV27 and J usage is TRBJ2-3; TRBD2 agrees at 7 bases. Germline lookup yields CDR1 MNHEY and CDR2 SMNVEV (reference sequence). V was pared by 0 bases and J by 2 bases, with 14 bases of the junction left unmatched. The CDR3 totals 19 residues. The CDR3 region is CASSLSRGGSWVFTDTQYF. In DNA form, the CDR3 reads TGTGCCAGCAGTTTATCGAGGGGCGGGAGTTGGGTTTTCACAGATACGCAGTATTTT.

The chain joins TRBV7-8 to TRBJ2-7, with 10 bases fitting TRBD2. The trim removed 2 bases at V and 1 base at J, leaving 11 bases unmatched. The CDR3 extends over 18 amino acids. Germline lookup yields CDR1 SGHVS and CDR2 FQNEAQ. The CDR3 sequence is CASSLPAGGPSGSYEQYF. DNA of the CDR3: TGTGCCAGCAGCTTACCAGCGGGAGGGCCAAGTGGATCCTACGAGCAGTACTTC.